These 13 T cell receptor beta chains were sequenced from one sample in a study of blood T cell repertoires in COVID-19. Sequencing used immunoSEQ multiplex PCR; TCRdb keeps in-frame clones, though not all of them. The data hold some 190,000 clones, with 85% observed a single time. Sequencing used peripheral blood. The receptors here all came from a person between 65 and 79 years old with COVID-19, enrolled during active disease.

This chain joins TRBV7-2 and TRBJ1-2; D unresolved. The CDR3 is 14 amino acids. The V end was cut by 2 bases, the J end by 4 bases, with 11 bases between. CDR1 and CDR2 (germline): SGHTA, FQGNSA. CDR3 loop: CASSLRSAVYGYTF. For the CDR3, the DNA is TGTGCCAGCAGCTTAAGATCAGCGGTCTATGGCTACACCTTC.

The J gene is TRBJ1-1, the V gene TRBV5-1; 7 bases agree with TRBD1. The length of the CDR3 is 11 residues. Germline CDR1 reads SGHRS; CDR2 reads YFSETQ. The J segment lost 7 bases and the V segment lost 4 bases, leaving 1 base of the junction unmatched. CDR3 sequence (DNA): TGCGCCAGCAGCCGGGACAGTGAAGCTTTCTTT. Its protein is CASSRDSEAFF.

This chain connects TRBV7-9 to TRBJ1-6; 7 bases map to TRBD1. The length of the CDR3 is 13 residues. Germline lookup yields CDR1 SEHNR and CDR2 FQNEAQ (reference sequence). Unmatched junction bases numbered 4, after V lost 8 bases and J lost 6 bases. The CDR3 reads CASQGVSNSPLHF. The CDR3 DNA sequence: TGTGCCAGCCAGGGGGTCTCTAATTCACCCCTCCACTTT.

CDR3 DNA: TGTGCCAGTAGTAATCAGCGAACGGGAGGTCCTACCGGGGAGCTGTTTTTT. Its translation: CASSNQRTGGPTGELFF. The gene calls are TRBV19 and TRBJ2-2; 7 nucleotides match TRBD2. Germline trimming cut 4 bases from V and 5 bases from J; bases unmatched to any gene: 13. CDR1 and CDR2 from the germline V gene are LNHDA and SQIVND (reference sequence). The CDR3 contains 17 residues.

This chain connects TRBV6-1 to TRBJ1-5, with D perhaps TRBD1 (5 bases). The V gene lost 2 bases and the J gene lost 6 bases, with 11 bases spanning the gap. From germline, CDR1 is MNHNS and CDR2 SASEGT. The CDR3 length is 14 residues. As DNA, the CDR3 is TGTGCCAGCAGTGAATCAGGGTTCGTTCAGCCCCAGCATTTT. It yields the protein CASSESGFVQPQHF.

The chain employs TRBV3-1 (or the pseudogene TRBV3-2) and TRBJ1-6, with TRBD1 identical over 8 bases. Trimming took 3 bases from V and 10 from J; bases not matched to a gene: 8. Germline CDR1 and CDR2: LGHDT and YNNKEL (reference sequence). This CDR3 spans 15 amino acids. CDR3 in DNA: TGTGCCAGCAGCCAGGGTGGACAGGGTCGGTCACCCCTCCACTTT. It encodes CASSQGGQGRSPLHF.

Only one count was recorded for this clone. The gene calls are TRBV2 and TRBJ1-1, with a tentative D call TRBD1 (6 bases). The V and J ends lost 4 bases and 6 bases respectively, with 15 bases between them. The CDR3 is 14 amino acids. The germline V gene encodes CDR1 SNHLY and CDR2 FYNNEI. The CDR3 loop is CASSVGQGKSEAFF. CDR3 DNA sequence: TGTGCCAGCAGTGTCGGGCAGGGGAAGTCTGAAGCTTTCTTT.

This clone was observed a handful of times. The CDR3 protein is CASSGGYGGGPNTEAFF. Here the CDR3 DNA reads TGTGCCAGCTCGGGCGGGTATGGCGGGGGTCCAAACACTGAAGCTTTCTTT. V gene TRBV18 combines with J gene TRBJ1-1; D may be TRBD1 (5 bases). The germline V and J ends were trimmed by 6 bases and 2 bases, with 22 bases remaining between them. Per germline, CDR1 KGHSH and CDR2 LQKENI. The CDR3 sequence is 17 residues long.

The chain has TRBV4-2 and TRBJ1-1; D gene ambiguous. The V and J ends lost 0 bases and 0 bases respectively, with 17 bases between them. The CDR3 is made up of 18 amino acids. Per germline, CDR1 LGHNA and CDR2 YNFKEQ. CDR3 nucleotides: TGTGCCAGCAGCCAAGATGCCAGCGGCTCCCCGATGAACACTGAAGCTTTCTTT. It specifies CASSQDASGSPMNTEAFF.

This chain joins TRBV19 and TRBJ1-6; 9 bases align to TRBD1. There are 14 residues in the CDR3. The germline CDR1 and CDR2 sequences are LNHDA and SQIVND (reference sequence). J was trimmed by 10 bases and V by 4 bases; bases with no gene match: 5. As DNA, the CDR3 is TGTGCCAGTAGTAGGACAGGGGATGAATCACCCCTCCACTTT. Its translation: CASSRTGDESPLHF.

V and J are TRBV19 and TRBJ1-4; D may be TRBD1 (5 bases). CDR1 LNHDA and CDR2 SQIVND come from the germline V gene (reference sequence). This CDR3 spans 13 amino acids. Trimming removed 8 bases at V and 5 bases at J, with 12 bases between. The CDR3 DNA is TGTGCCAGTGGCGGTAGGGGCAATGAAAAACTGTTTTTT. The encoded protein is CASGGRGNEKLFF. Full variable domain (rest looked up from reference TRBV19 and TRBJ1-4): DGGITQSPKYLFRKEGQNVTLSCEQNLNHDAMYWYRQDPGQGLRLIYYSQIVNDFQKGDIAEGYSVSREKKESFPLTVTSAQKNPTAFYLCASGGRGNEKLFFGSGTQLSVL.

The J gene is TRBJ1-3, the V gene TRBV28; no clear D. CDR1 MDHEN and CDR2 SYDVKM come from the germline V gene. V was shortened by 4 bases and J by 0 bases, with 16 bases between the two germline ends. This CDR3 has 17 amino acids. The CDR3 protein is CASSSMKLLSSGNTIYF. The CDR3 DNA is TGTGCCAGCAGTTCTATGAAACTGCTGAGCTCTGGAAACACCATATATTTT. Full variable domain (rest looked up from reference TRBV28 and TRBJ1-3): DVKVTQSSRYLVKRTGEKVFLECVQDMDHENMFWYRQDPGLGLRLIYFSYDVKMKEKGDIPEGYSVSREKKERFSLILESASTNQTSMYLCASSSMKLLSSGNTIYFGEGSWLTVV.

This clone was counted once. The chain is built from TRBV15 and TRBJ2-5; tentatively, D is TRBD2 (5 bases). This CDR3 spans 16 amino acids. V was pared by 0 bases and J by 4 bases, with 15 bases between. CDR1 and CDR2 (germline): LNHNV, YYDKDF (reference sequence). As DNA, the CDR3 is TGTGCCACCAGCAGAGATATGAAACGACGGGGAGAGACCCAGTACTTC. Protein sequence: CATSRDMKRRGETQYF.